Listed below are T cell receptor beta chains from one sample, sequenced in a study of beta chain features in type 1 diabetes. Method: immunoSEQ multiplex PCR; TCRdb's copy keeps in-frame clones and lacks some. Of over 700,000 clones in the sample, 17% were seen once. The sequenced sample consisted of naive CD4+ T cells from blood. The receptors here all came from a woman aged 18-29 years in good health. Both conserved end residues are part of each CDR3. A D gene is named only where the DNA matches it firmly. Where a row states a size, it is once, few, many or the class of an expanded clone; other rows omit it.

D,J,V,length,size,DNA,CDR3
TRBD2,TRBJ2-1,TRBV4-2,18,.,TGTGCCAGCAGCCAAGTTTTAGTTCTGGGGAGGGCCTACAATGAGCAGTTCTTC,CASSQVLVLGRAYNEQFF
.,TRBJ2-7,TRBV20-1,11,.,TGCAGTGCTAGCCTTACCTACGAGCAGTACTTC,CSASLTYEQYF
.,TRBJ2-6,TRBV5-4,17,few,TGTGCCAGCAGCCGGCCGGGGGTGTACTCTGGGGCCAACGTCCTGACTTTC,CASSRPGVYSGANVLTF
.,TRBJ2-5,TRBV28,10,.,TGTGCCAGCAGGCAAGAGACCCAGTACTTC,CASRQETQYF
TRBD2,TRBJ2-3,TRBV7-2,15,few,TGTGCCAGCAGTGGTGTACTAGCGGGGAGGGATACGCAGTATTTT,CASSGVLAGRDTQYF
.,TRBJ2-3,TRBV7-2,16,.,TGTGCCAGCAGCTCTCCTGCTAGCCTCAGCACAGATACGCAGTATTTT,CASSSPASLSTDTQYF
.,TRBJ1-4,TRBV29-1,11,.,TGCAGCGTTAATTTAGGTGAAAAACTGTTTTTT,CSVNLGEKLFF
TRBD1,TRBJ1-2,TRBV7-2,14,few,TGTGCCAGCAGCTTAGGACAGGGGGACTATGGCTACACCTTC,CASSLGQGDYGYTF
.,TRBJ1-1,TRBV7-6,16,.,TGTGCCAGCAGCTCCCGGGTCCGACAGGTCAACACTGAAGCTTTCTTT,CASSSRVRQVNTEAFF
.,TRBJ2-1,TRBV5-1,15,few,TGCGCCAGCAGCTTGGGAGCAGGATTGGGTAATGAGCAGTTCTTC,CASSLGAGLGNEQFF
.,TRBJ1-3,TRBV6-5,16,few,TGTGCCAGCAGTTACGGTCGGGGGCAAACTGGAAACACCATATATTTT,CASSYGRGQTGNTIYF
TRBD2,TRBJ2-3,TRBV7-3,19,.,TGTGCCAGCAGCCACGGACTAGCGGGAGGAGGGTTGAGGTCAGATACGCAGTATTTT,CASSHGLAGGGLRSDTQYF
.,TRBJ2-3,TRBV5-1,16,few,TGCGCCAGCAGCTTGTTCGTCGGAGGAGCTGGGGATACGCAGTATTTT,CASSLFVGGAGDTQYF
.,TRBJ2-7,TRBV7-8,15,few,TGTGCCAGCAGCTCCTTAAGGGTCTTAACGTACGAGCAGTACTTC,CASSSLRVLTYEQYF
.,TRBJ2-7,TRBV6-5,15,.,TGTGCCAGCAGTTACTCGAGTCAGGGTCTCGGCGAGCAGTACTTC,CASSYSSQGLGEQYF
.,TRBJ2-2,TRBV29-1,14,.,TGCAGCGTTCTCAAGAGGAGTGGCACCGGGGAGCTGTTTTTT,CSVLKRSGTGELFF
.,TRBJ2-7,TRBV5-1,14,.,TGCGCCAGCAGCTTGGGACTAGGCTTATACGAGCAGTACTTC,CASSLGLGLYEQYF
.,TRBJ1-5,TRBV4-3,14,.,TGCGCCAGCAGCCAAGGATGGAGCAATCAGCCCCAGCATTTT,CASSQGWSNQPQHF
TRBD2,TRBJ2-1,TRBV2,15,few,TGTGCCAGCAGTGCAGCGGGAGGCAGAGGCAATGAGCAGTTCTTC,CASSAAGGRGNEQFF
.,TRBJ2-7,TRBV29-1,13,few,TGCAGCGTCATCCGGGGACACAACTACGAGCAGTACTTC,CSVIRGHNYEQYF
.,TRBJ2-1,TRBV11-2,16,few,TGTGCCAGCAGCCCCCAACCCGCCAGCTCCTACAATGAGCAGTTCTTC,CASSPQPASSYNEQFF
.,TRBJ2-2,TRBV18,16,.,TGTGCCAGCTCACTCAACGGTAGGGGCCCGACCGGGGAGCTGTTTTTT,CASSLNGRGPTGELFF
.,TRBJ2-6,TRBV7-9,16,few,TGTGCCAGCAGCTTATTCGGGGCAGCTGGGGCCAACGTCCTGACTTTC,CASSLFGAAGANVLTF
.,TRBJ2-1,TRBV6-5,16,few,TGTGCCAGCAGTTACTCGATTATACGAGGGATCAATGAGCAGTTCTTC,CASSYSIIRGINEQFF
.,TRBJ2-5,TRBV11-1,13,few,TGTGCCAGCAGCTTTGGCAGCCAAGAGACCCAGTACTTC,CASSFGSQETQYF
.,TRBJ1-1,TRBV4-2,14,few,TGTGCCAGCAGCCGGGATATAAAGGGAGCTGAAGCTTTCTTT,CASSRDIKGAEAFF
TRBD2,TRBJ2-1,TRBV4-1,17,.,TGCGCCAGCAGCCGAGGACTAGCGGGAGTAGCGGGGAATGAGCAGTTCTTC,CASSRGLAGVAGNEQFF
.,TRBJ1-1,TRBV19,14,.,TGTGCCAGTAGTCGACAGTCCCGGAACACTGAAGCTTTCTTT,CASSRQSRNTEAFF
TRBD2,TRBJ2-1,TRBV7-2,16,few,TGTGCCAGCAGCTTACAAATCGGGACTAGATACAATGAGCAGTTCTTC,CASSLQIGTRYNEQFF
.,TRBJ2-6,TRBV7-9,17,.,TGTGCCAGCAGCTTTTACGACAGGTTCTCTGGGGCCAACGTCCTGACTTTC,CASSFYDRFSGANVLTF
TRBD2,TRBJ2-5,TRBV28,16,.,TGTGCCAGCAGTCCTATGGGGCGGGAGGATAGGGAGACCCAGTACTTC,CASSPMGREDRETQYF
TRBD2,TRBJ2-7,TRBV10-3,15,.,TGTGCCATCAGTGAGTTCGCTAGCGGTACCTACGAGCAGTACTTC,CAISEFASGTYEQYF
.,TRBJ1-2,TRBV7-9,13,few,TGTGCCAGCAGCCTCGGACAGATCTATGGCTACACCTTC,CASSLGQIYGYTF
.,TRBJ2-2,TRBV7-9,17,.,TGTGCCAGCAGCTTAGGATCCGGGGTCGGGTTCACCGGGGAGCTGTTTTTT,CASSLGSGVGFTGELFF
TRBD1,TRBJ2-7,TRBV11-2,18,few,TGTGCCAGCAGCTTTTCCCCCCACAGACAGGGGGCGGCCTACGAGCAGTACTTC,CASSFSPHRQGAAYEQYF
TRBD1,TRBJ1-1,TRBV4-2,17,.,TGTGCCAGCAGCCAATACCCCCCCGGGACAGTGAACACTGAAGCTTTCTTT,CASSQYPPGTVNTEAFF
.,TRBJ2-1,TRBV7-2,16,.,TGTGCCAGCAGTTTGTCGCTGGGGGGTTCCTACAATGAGCAGTTCTTC,CASSLSLGGSYNEQFF
TRBD1,TRBJ2-7,TRBV11-2,14,.,TGTGCCAGCAGCTTCACGGACAGGACATACGAGCAGTACTTC,CASSFTDRTYEQYF
.,TRBJ2-5,TRBV27,14,.,TGTGCCAGCAGTTTAACAGGCCTTGAGTATGAGCAGTACTTC,CASSLTGLEYEQYF
.,TRBJ1-3,TRBV15,16,.,TGTGCCACCAGCAGAGATACGGCAGACCTGGGGAACACCATATATTTT,CATSRDTADLGNTIYF
TRBD1,TRBJ1-4,TRBV28,16,.,TGTGCCAGCAGTTTGCTCGGACAGGGGTTTAATGAAAAACTGTTTTTT,CASSLLGQGFNEKLFF
.,TRBJ2-3,TRBV13,15,.,TGTGCCAGCAGCTTAGGCGGGCGGAGCACAGATACGCAGTATTTT,CASSLGGRSTDTQYF
.,TRBJ2-1,TRBV4-3,20,few,TGCGCCAGCAGCCAAGATCCAGAGACGTCGGTTGGGCTTACCTACAATGAGCAGTTCTTC,CASSQDPETSVGLTYNEQFF
.,TRBJ1-1,TRBV12-5,14,few,TGTGCTAGTGGTTCCGGACCGATGAACACTGAAGCTTTCTTT,CASGSGPMNTEAFF
.,TRBJ2-7,TRBV4-3,14,few,TGCGCCAGCAGCCAAGAGCGCAGACAGTACGAGCAGTACTTC,CASSQERRQYEQYF
TRBD1,TRBJ1-1,TRBV2,14,few,TGTGCCAGCAGGGGGGGACAGGCGCTGACTGAAGCTTTCTTT,CASRGGQALTEAFF
.,TRBJ1-1,TRBV2,13,.,TGTGCCAGCAGTCGAACAGAGAACACTGAAGCTTTCTTT,CASSRTENTEAFF
TRBD2,TRBJ2-1,TRBV2,16,.,TGTGCCAGCAGTGAGGGTGGGACTAGCGGGTCTAATGAGCAGTTCTTC,CASSEGGTSGSNEQFF
TRBD2,TRBJ2-3,TRBV7-3,15,few,TGTGCCAGCAGTTCACTAGCGGGAGTCCTGGATACGCAGTATTTT,CASSSLAGVLDTQYF
.,TRBJ2-1,TRBV28,14,few,TGTGCCAGCCTGAGCGGTAGCTCCTACAATGAGCAGTTCTTC,CASLSGSSYNEQFF